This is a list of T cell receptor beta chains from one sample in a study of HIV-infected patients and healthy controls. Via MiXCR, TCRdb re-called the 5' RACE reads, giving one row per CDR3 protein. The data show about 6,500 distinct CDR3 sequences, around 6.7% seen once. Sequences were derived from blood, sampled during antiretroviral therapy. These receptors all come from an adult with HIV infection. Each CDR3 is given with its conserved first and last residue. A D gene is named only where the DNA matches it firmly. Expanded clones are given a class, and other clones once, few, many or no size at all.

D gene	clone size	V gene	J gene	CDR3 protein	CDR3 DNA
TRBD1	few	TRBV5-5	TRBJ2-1	CASSQGQLSYNEQFF	TGTGCCAGCAGCCAGGGACAGTTATCCTACAATGAGCAGTTCTTC
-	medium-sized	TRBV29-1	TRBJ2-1	CSVTQGEQFF	TGCAGCGTTACGCAAGGGGAGCAGTTCTTC
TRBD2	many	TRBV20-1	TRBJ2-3	CSASQRGAESTDTQYF	TGCAGTGCTAGCCAGCGGGGGGCCGAATCTACAGATACGCAGTATTTT
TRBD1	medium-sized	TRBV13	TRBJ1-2	CASSLSGSGTGGDYGYTF	TGTGCCAGCAGCTTATCCGGGTCAGGAACAGGGGGCGACTATGGCTACACCTTC
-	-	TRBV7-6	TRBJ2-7	CASSNSETSYEQYF	TGTGCCAGCAGCAACTCCGAAACTTCCTACGAGCAGTACTTC
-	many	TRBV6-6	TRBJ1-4	CASSARGGEKLFF	TGTGCCAGCAGTGCTAGAGGTGGTGAAAAACTGTTTTTT
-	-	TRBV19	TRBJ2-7	CASSISTSYEQYF	TGTGCCAGTAGTATCAGCACCTCCTACGAGCAGTACTTC
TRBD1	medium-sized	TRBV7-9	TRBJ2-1	CASRRRETGTGHDEQFF	TGTGCCAGCAGGCGTAGAGAGACCGGGACAGGGCATGACGAGCAGTTCTTC
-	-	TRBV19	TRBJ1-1	CASSIGGVTEAFF	TGTGCCAGTAGTATTGGGGGGGTGACTGAAGCTTTCTTT
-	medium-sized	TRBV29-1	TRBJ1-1	CSVHGGGGAEAFF	TGCAGCGTCCATGGTGGAGGGGGGGCTGAAGCTTTCTTT
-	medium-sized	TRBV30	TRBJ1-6	CAWSLGTYNSPLHF	TGTGCCTGGAGTTTGGGAACCTATAATTCACCCCTCCACTTT
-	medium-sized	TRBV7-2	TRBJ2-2	CASSSGTPNTGELFF	TGTGCCAGCAGCTCCGGGACACCGAACACCGGGGAGCTGTTTTTT
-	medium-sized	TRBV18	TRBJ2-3	CASSPLRGGTTDTQYF	TGTGCCAGCTCACCACTACGGGGAGGTACCACAGATACGCAGTATTTT
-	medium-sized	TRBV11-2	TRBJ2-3	CASSLATDADTQYF	TGTGCCAGCAGCTTAGCGACCGACGCAGATACGCAGTATTTT
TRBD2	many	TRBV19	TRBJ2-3	CAARTSGTDTQYF	TGTGCCGCGAGGACTAGCGGGACAGATACGCAGTATTTT
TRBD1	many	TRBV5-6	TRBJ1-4	CASSSTGTDTSSEKLFF	TGTGCCAGCAGCTCGACCGGGACAGATACCTCTAGTGAAAAACTGTTTTTT
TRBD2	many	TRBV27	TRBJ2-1	CASSPPPIAGGNEQFF	TGTGCCAGCAGTCCCCCCCCAATAGCGGGAGGCAATGAGCAGTTCTTC
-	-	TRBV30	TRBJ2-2	CAWSVQRYTGELFF	TGTGCCTGGAGTGTACAGAGATACACCGGGGAGCTGTTTTTT
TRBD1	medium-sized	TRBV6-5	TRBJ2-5	CASSLTGRETQYF	TGTGCCAGCAGTCTGACAGGGAGAGAGACCCAGTACTTC
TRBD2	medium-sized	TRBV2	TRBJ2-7	CASSEILGRALPYF	TGTGCCAGCAGTGAAATATTGGGGAGGGCCCTCCCGTACTTC
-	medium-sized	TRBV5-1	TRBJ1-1	CASSLWGGNTEAFF	TGCGCCAGCAGCTTGTGGGGGGGGAACACTGAAGCTTTCTTT
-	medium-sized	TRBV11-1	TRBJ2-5	CASSPTTGQPKETQYF	TGTGCCAGCAGCCCAACGACGGGACAACCTAAAGAGACCCAGTACTTC
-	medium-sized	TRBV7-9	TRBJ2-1	CASSVSMDSTYNEQFF	TGTGCCAGCAGCGTATCGATGGACAGTACCTACAATGAGCAGTTCTTC
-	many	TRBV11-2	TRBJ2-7	CASSLPDSHEQYF	TGTGCCAGCAGCCTGCCGGACAGTCACGAGCAGTACTTC
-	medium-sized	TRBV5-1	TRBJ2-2	CASSRVGNTGELFF	TGCGCCAGCAGCCGAGTGGGGAACACCGGGGAGCTGTTTTTT
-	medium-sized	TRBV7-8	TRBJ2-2	CASSLAWTGELFF	TGTGCCAGCAGCTTAGCGTGGACCGGGGAGCTGTTTTTT
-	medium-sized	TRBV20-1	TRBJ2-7	CSASPPGEAEQYF	TGCAGTGCTAGTCCCCCAGGGGAGGCCGAGCAGTACTTC
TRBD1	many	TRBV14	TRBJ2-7	CASRLTGNNYEQYF	TGTGCCAGCAGGCTGACAGGGAACAACTACGAGCAGTACTTC
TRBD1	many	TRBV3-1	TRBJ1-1	CASSPRQGGEAFF	TGTGCCAGCAGCCCTCGACAGGGAGGTGAAGCTTTCTTT
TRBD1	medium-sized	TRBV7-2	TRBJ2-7	CASSQRPTGGWYEQYF	TGTGCCAGCAGCCAGAGACCGACAGGGGGCTGGTACGAGCAGTACTTC
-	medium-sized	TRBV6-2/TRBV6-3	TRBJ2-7	CASSYSPHAGPSPYEQYF	TGTGCCAGCAGTTACTCCCCTCACGCGGGACCGTCTCCTTACGAGCAGTACTTC
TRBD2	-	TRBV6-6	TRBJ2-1	CASIPVAGEWDEQFF	TGTGCGTCGATCCCAGTAGCGGGAGAATGGGATGAGCAGTTCTTC
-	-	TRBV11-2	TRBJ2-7	CASSQEYSFSYEQYF	TGTGCCAGCAGCCAAGAATACAGTTTCTCCTACGAGCAGTACTTC
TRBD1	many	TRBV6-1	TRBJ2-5	CASSPWTGGETQYF	TGTGCCAGCAGTCCTTGGACAGGGGGAGAGACCCAGTACTTC
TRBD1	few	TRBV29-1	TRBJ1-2	CSVGQGPFSFYGYTF	TGCAGCGTTGGACAGGGGCCCTTCTCTTTTTATGGCTACACCTTC
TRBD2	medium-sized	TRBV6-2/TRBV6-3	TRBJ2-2	CASSGLAGYTGELFF	TGTGCCAGCAGTGGACTAGCGGGCTACACCGGGGAGCTGTTTTTT